One sample yielded the 6 T cell receptor beta chains listed below, sequenced in a study of cytomegalovirus exposure and HLA in healthy donors. PCR involved 60 Vbeta and 13 Jbeta primers. Sequenced by immunoSEQ multiplex PCR; TCRdb stores in-frame clones only, minus some. The sample contains about 130,000 clones, around 84% of which appear only once. The source material was PBMCs. The receptor set was obtained from a young woman in good health and CMV-seropositive.

The rearrangement uses TRBV7-3 and TRBJ2-2; D not certain. Per germline, CDR1 SGHTA and CDR2 FQGTGA. The CDR3 runs to 13 residues. Trimming stripped 3 bases from V and 7 bases from J, with 9 bases between. This CDR3 reads CASSFSRGGELFF. DNA for the CDR3: TGTGCCAGCAGCTTCTCTCGCGGCGGGGAGCTGTTTTTT.

This clone was picked up one time. J is TRBJ1-3 and V is TRBV6-7; D uncertain. TRBV6-7 is flagged as an ORF with uncertain function. V dropped 9 bases and J dropped 0 bases, with 12 bases sitting between them. This CDR3 comprises 14 residues. In DNA, the CDR3 is TGTGCCAGTAAATCAGGCCACTCTGGAAACACCATATATTTT. It translates to CASKSGHSGNTIYF.

The rearrangement uses TRBV27 and TRBJ2-6, with D unresolved. Trimming took 6 bases from V and 4 from J, leaving 4 bases between them. Germline V gene sequence: CDR1 MNHEY, CDR2 SMNVEV (reference sequence). The CDR3 is made up of 12 amino acids. The CDR3 DNA is TGTGCCAGCAGGAGGGGGGCCAACGTCCTGACTTTC. Translating it yields CASRRGANVLTF.

This clone was seen once. This chain uses TRBV5-1 with TRBJ1-6, with TRBD1 matching over 9 bases. CDR1 SGHRS and CDR2 YFSETQ come from the germline V gene. The CDR3 has 16 amino acids. Losses at the gene ends were 2 bases for V and 7 bases for J; bases not matched to a gene: 7. CDR3 DNA sequence: TGCGCCAGCAGCTTACAGGGGGCCCCTGAGAATTCACCCCTCCACTTT. As protein: CASSLQGAPENSPLHF.

This clone appeared a few times. The gene calls are TRBV5-1 and TRBJ2-2, with D perhaps matching TRBD1 (6 bases). CDR1 SGHRS and CDR2 YFSETQ come from the germline V gene. This CDR3 spans 13 amino acids. V lost 0 bases and J 7 bases, leaving 7 bases between the germline ends. The CDR3 nucleotides are TGCGCCAGCAGCTTGGGGGACAACGGGGAGCTGTTTTTT. Translation gives CASSLGDNGELFF.

V and J are TRBV7-9 and TRBJ2-3; 8 bases agree with TRBD1. CDR3 length equals 16 residues. V lost 5 bases and J lost 0; bases outside the gene matches: 7. In germline, CDR1 is SEHNR, CDR2 FQNEAQ (reference sequence). CDR3 loop: CASSVDGTGSTDTQYF. CDR3 DNA: TGTGCCAGCAGCGTAGATGGGACAGGAAGCACAGATACGCAGTATTTT.